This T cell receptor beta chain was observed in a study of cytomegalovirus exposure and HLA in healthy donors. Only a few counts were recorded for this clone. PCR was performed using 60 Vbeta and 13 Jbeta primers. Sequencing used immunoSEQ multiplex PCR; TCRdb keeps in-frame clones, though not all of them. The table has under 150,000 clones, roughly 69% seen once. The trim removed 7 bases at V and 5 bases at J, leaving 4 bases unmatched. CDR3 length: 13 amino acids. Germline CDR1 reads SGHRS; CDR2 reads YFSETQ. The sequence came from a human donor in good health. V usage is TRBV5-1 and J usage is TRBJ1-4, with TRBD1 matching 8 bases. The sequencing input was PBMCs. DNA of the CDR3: TGCGCCAGCTCCAGGGGGCGGAATGAAAAACTGTTTTTT. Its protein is CASSRGRNEKLFF.